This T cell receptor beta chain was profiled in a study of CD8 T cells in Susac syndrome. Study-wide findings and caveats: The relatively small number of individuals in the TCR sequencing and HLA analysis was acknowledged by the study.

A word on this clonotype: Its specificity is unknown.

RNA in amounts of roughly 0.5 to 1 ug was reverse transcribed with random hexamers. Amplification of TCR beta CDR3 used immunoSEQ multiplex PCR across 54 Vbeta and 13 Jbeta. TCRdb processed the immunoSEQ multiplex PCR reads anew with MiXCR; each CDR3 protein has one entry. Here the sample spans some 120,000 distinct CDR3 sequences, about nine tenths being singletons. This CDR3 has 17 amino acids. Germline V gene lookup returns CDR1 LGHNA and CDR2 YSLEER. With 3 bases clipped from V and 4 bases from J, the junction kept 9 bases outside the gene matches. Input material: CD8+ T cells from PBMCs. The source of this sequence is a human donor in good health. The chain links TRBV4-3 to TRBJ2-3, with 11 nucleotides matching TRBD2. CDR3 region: CASSQYLAGGISDTQYF. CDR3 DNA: TGCGCCAGCAGCCAGTACCTAGCGGGGGGTATCTCAGATACGCAGTATTTT.